This TCR beta chain was sequenced for a study of T cells in localized non-small cell lung cancer. Findings and caveats of the study: Appearance in adjacent lung was seen for a median 57 of the top 100 tumor clones.

CDR3 length equals 17 residues. J lost 5 bases, V lost 4 bases, and 13 bases had no gene match. The germline gives CDR1 LNHDA, CDR2 SQIVND (reference sequence). The protocol was immunoSEQ multiplex PCR, while the TCRdb copy is restricted to in-frame clones and leaves out a portion. The sample includes 70,000 or so clones, approximately 88% seen only once; the top ten take 1% to 1.5%. With regard to this clone: Its specificity is unknown.

The starting material was peripheral blood, obtained before any cancer treatment. This chain links TRBV19 with TRBJ1-5, with 8 nucleotides matching TRBD1. This receptor was taken from a female donor older than 55 with stage I lung adenocarcinoma. Here the CDR3 reads CASSTLWQGAQDQPQHF. The CDR3 region has the DNA TGTGCCAGTAGTACCTTATGGCAGGGGGCGCAGGATCAGCCCCAGCATTTT.